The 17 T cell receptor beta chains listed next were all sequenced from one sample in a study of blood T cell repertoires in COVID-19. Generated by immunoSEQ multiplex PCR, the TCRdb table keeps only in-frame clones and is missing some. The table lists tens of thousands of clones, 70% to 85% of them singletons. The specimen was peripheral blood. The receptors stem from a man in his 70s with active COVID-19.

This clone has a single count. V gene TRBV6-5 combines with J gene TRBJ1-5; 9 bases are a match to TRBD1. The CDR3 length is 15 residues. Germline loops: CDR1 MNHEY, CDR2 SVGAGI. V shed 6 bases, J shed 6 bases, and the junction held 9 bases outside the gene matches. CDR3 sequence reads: CASRKGQGTLQPQHF. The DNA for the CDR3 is TGTGCCAGCAGGAAAGGACAGGGGACCCTTCAGCCCCAGCATTTT.

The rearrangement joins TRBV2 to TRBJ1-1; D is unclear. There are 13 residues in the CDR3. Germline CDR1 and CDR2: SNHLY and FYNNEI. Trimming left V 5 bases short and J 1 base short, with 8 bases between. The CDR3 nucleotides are TGTGCCAGCAGTTTCCAATCGAACACTGAAGCTTTCTTT. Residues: CASSFQSNTEAFF.

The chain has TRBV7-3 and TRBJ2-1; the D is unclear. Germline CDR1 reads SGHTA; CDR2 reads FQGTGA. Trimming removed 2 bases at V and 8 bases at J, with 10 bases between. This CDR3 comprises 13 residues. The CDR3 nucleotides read TGTGCCAGCAGCTTACTTAGCCTGCATGAGCAGTTCTTC. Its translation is CASSLLSLHEQFF.

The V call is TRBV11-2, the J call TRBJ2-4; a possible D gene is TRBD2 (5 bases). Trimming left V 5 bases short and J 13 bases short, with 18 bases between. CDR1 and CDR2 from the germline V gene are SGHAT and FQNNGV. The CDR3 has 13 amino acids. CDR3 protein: CASSPTRDGGQYF. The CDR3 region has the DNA TGTGCCAGCAGCCCTACGAGAGACGGAGGCCAGTACTTC. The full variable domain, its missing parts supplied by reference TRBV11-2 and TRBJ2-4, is EAGVAQSPRYKIIEKRQSVAFWCNPISGHATLYWYQQILGQGPKLLIQFQNNGVVDDSQLPKDRFSAERLKGVDSTLKIQPAKLEDSAVYLCASSPTRDGGQYFGAGTRLSVL.

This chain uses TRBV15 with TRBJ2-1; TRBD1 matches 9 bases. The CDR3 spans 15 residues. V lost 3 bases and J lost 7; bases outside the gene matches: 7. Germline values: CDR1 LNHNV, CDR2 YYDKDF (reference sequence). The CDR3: CATSSAGTGSNEQFF. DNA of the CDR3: TGTGCCACCAGCAGCGCCGGGACAGGGTCGAATGAGCAGTTCTTC.

The CDR3 is CASSPVRSGTYEQYF. The DNA of the CDR3 is TGTGCCAGCAGCCCGGTCCGTAGCGGAACCTACGAGCAGTACTTC. This sequence joins TRBV7-8 and TRBJ2-7; TRBD2 is a possible D gene (6 bases). CDR3 length: 15 residues. V was cut by 5 bases and J by 2 bases, with 16 bases left in between. CDR1 SGHVS and CDR2 FQNEAQ come from the germline V gene. The full variable domain, with the rest looked up from reference TRBV7-8 and TRBJ2-7, is GAGVSQSPRYKVAKRGQDVALRCDPISGHVSLFWYQQALGQGPEFLTYFQNEAQLDKSGLPSDRFFAERPEGSVSTLKIQRTQQEDSAVYLCASSPVRSGTYEQYFGPGTRLTVT.

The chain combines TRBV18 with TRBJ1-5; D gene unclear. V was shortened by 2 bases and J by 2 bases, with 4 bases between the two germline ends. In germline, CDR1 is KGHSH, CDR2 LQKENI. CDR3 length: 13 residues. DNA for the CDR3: TGTGCCAGCTCACCAGGGCGCAATCAGCCCCAGCATTTT. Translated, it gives CASSPGRNQPQHF. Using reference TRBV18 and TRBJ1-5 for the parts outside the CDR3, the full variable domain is NAGVMQNPRHLVRRRGQEARLRCSPMKGHSHVYWYRQLPEEGLKFMVYLQKENIIDESGMPKERFSAEFPKEGPSILRIQQVVRGDSAAYFCASSPGRNQPQHFGDGTRLSIL.

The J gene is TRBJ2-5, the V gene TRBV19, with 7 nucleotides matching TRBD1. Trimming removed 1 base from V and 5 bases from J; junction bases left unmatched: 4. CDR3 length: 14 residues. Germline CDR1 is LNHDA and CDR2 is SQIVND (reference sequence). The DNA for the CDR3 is TGTGCCAGTAGTATAGGAGGGGGCAGGGAGACCCAGTACTTC. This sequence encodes CASSIGGGRETQYF.

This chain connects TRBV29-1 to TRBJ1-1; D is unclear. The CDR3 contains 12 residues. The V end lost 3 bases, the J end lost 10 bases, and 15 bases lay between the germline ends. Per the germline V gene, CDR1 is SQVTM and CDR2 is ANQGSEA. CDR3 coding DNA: TGCAGCGTTGACGGGGATTTGAATAGAGCTTTCTTT. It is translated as CSVDGDLNRAFF. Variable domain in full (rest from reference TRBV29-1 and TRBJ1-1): SAVISQKPSRDICQRGTSLTIQCQVDSQVTMMFWYRQQPGQSLTLIATANQGSEATYESGFVIDKFPISRPNLTFSTLTVSNMSPEDSSIYLCSVDGDLNRAFFGQGTRLTVV.

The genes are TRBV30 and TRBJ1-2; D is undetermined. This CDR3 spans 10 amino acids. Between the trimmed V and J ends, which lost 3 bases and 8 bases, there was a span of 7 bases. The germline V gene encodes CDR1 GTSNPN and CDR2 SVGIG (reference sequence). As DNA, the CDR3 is TGTGCCTGGAGCGACGGGGGCTACACCTTC. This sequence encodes CAWSDGGYTF.

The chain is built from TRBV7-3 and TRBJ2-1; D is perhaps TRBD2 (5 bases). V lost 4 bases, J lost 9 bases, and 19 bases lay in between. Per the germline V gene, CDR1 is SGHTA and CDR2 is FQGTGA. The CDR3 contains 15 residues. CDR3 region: CASSSTEGLVSEQFF. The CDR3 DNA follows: TGTGCCAGCAGCTCGACTGAGGGTCTAGTAAGTGAGCAGTTCTTC.

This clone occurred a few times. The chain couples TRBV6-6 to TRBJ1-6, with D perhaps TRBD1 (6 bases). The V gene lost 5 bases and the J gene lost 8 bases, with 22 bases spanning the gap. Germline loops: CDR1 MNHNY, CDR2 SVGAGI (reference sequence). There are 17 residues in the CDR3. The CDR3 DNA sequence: TGTGCCAGCAGTCCTTTGAGACAGGTCGTTAATGATTCACCCCTCCACTTT. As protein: CASSPLRQVVNDSPLHF.

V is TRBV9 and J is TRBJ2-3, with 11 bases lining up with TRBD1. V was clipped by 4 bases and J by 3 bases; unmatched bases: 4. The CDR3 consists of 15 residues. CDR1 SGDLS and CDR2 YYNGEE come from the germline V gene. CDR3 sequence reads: CASSSGQGATDTQYF. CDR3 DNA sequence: TGTGCCAGCAGCTCCGGACAGGGGGCTACAGATACGCAGTATTTT.

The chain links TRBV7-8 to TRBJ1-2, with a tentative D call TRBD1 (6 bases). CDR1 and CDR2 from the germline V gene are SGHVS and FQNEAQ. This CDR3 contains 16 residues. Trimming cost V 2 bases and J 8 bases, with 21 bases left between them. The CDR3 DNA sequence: TGTGCCAGCAGCTTAAGGCGGGCCCCGGACAGCCTCGGCTACACCTTC. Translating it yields CASSLRRAPDSLGYTF.

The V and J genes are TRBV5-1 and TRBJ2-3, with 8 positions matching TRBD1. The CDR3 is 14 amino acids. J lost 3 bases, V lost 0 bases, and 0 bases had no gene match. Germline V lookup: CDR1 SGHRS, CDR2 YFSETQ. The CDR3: CASSLGTGTDTQYF. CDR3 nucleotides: TGCGCCAGCAGCTTGGGGACAGGGACAGATACGCAGTATTTT.

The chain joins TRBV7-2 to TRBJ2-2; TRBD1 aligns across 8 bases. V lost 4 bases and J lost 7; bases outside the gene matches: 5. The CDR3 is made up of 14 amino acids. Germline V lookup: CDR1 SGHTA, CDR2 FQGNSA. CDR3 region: CASSWTGYGGELFF. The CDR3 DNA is TGTGCCAGCAGCTGGACAGGGTACGGCGGGGAGCTGTTTTTT.

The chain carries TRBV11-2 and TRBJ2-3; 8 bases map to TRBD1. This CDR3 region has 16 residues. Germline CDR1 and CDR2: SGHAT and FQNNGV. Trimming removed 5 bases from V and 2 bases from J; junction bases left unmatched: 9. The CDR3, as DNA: TGTGCCAGCAGCCCCCGGACAGGGACCTTCACAGATACGCAGTATTTT. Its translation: CASSPRTGTFTDTQYF. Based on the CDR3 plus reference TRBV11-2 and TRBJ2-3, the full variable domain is EAGVAQSPRYKIIEKRQSVAFWCNPISGHATLYWYQQILGQGPKLLIQFQNNGVVDDSQLPKDRFSAERLKGVDSTLKIQPAKLEDSAVYLCASSPRTGTFTDTQYFGPGTRLTVL.